This is a list of T cell receptor beta chains from one sample in a study of T cell changes during pregnancy in multiple sclerosis. Here immunoSEQ multiplex PCR was the method, and the copy in TCRdb shows in-frame clones only, minus some. There are tens of thousands of clones in the sample; roughly 89% occur only once, and about 2% lies in the top ten. The sequenced sample was peripheral blood, obtained in the second trimester of pregnancy. Every receptor here comes from a female donor with multiple sclerosis, enrolled in a pregnancy study. CDR3s include the opening cysteine and the closing phenylalanine or tryptophan. Fields, in order: V gene, J gene, D gene, CDR3 protein, CDR3 DNA. A D gene is named only where the DNA matches it firmly.

TRBV7-3	TRBJ2-1	TRBD2	CASSAGTSGGDEQFF	TGTGCCAGCAGCGCCGGGACTAGCGGGGGCGATGAGCAGTTCTTC
TRBV19	TRBJ1-2	NA	CASSILPPIQLTNYGYTF	TGTGCCAGTAGTATTCTTCCTCCTATACAGCTAACTAACTATGGCTACACCTTC
TRBV11-3	TRBJ2-3	NA	CASSLDTTATDTQYF	TGTGCCAGCAGCTTAGATACGACTGCCACAGATACGCAGTATTTT
TRBV6-6	TRBJ2-2	TRBD2	CASSPQRGATGELFF	TGTGCCAGCAGCCCCCAGCGGGGAGCGACCGGGGAGCTGTTTTTT
TRBV10-3	TRBJ2-3	TRBD2	CAISEIMGEGASTDTQYF	TGTGCCATCAGTGAGATCATGGGGGAGGGAGCTAGCACAGATACGCAGTATTTT
TRBV6-1	TRBJ1-1	TRBD1	CASSVLRGQGAPGTEAFF	TGTGCCAGCAGTGTCCTAAGGGGACAGGGGGCGCCGGGCACTGAAGCTTTCTTT
TRBV9	TRBJ2-7	TRBD2	CASSVVGGRENEQYF	TGTGCCAGCAGCGTAGTTGGCGGGAGGGAGAACGAGCAGTACTTC
TRBV6-6	TRBJ1-5	TRBD1	CASTRQGSNQPQHF	TGTGCCAGCACTCGACAGGGTAGCAATCAGCCCCAGCATTTT
TRBV4-3	TRBJ2-3	NA	CASSQDLYTDTQYF	TGCGCCAGCAGCCAAGACCTGTACACAGATACGCAGTATTTT
TRBV30	TRBJ1-1	NA	CAWSQDRLGYTEAFF	TGTGCCTGGAGTCAAGACCGCCTCGGGTACACTGAAGCTTTCTTT
TRBV9	TRBJ2-7	NA	CASSGGETYEQYF	TGTGCCAGCAGCGGGGGGGAAACCTACGAGCAGTACTTC
TRBV29-1	TRBJ2-3	TRBD2	CSVDDLWLAGGSGTDTQYF	TGCAGCGTTGATGACTTATGGCTAGCGGGGGGTTCTGGCACAGATACGCAGTATTTT
TRBV7-3	TRBJ2-2	NA	CASSLTGTGGELFF	TGTGCCAGCAGCTTAACCGGGACTGGCGGGGAGCTGTTTTTT
TRBV7-3	TRBJ2-1	TRBD2	CASSSSGAHNNEQFF	TGTGCCAGCAGTTCTAGCGGGGCACATAACAATGAGCAGTTCTTC
TRBV21-1	TRBJ1-2	NA	CASSKARGSFHGYTF	TGTGCCAGCAGCAAAGCGAGGGGGTCCTTTCATGGCTACACCTTC